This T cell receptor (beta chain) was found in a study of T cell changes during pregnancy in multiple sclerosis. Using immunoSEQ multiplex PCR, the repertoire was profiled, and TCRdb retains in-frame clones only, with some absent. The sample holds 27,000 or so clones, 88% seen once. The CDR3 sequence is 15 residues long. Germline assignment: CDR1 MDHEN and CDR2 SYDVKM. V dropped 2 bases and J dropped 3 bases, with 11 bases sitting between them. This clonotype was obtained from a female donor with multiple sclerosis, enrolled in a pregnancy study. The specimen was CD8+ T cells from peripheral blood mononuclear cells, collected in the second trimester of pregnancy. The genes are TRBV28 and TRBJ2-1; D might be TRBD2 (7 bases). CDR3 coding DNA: TGTGCCAGCAGTTTACTCGGGGGGCTCTACAATGAGCAGTTCTTC. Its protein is CASSLLGGLYNEQFF. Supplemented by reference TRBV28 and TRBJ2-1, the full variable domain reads DVKVTQSSRYLVKRTGEKVFLECVQDMDHENMFWYRQDPGLGLRLIYFSYDVKMKEKGDIPEGYSVSREKKERFSLILESASTNQTSMYLCASSLLGGLYNEQFFGPGTRLTVL.